This T cell receptor (beta chain) was sequenced for a study of T-cell memory formation after mild COVID-19. Overall study findings and caveats: Clones from the second wave (peaking day 37) had unconfirmed SARS-CoV-2 specificity. Clones which contracted sat mainly in CM and EM if CD4+, and in EMRA if CD8+.

This clonotype was seen repeatedly, ten times or more. Its antigen is undetermined. The TCR alpha and TCR beta cDNA libraries, bearing sample barcodes and UMIs, were generated by 5'RACE using constant-segment primers. TCRdb passed the 5' RACE reads through MiXCR, listing each CDR3 protein once. The table lists about 39,000 distinct CDR3 sequences, 6.1% of them singletons, with more than 0.7% in the top ten. Losses at the gene ends were 8 bases for V and 1 base for J; bases not matched to a gene: 4. Germline CDR1 and CDR2: MDHEN and SYDVKM. This CDR3 region has 14 residues. The sequenced sample consisted of PBMCs or a T cell subset sorted from them (not recorded which). The clonotype originates from an adult who had mild COVID-19 (a few samples of this study predate the infection). Cell type and time point are not known. The chain has TRBV28 and TRBJ2-5; 10 bases are shared with TRBD2. The CDR3, as DNA: TGTGCCAGCCGCAGACTAGCGGGCCAAGAGACCCAGTACTTC. Its protein is CASRRLAGQETQYF.